A single sample gave rise to the 15 T cell receptor beta chains below, sequenced in a study of T cell clonality in common variable immunodeficiency. Only in-frame clones appear in the TCRdb table, and some are missing; sequencing was by immunoSEQ multiplex PCR. The table lists 35,000 to 55,000 clones, with no singletons. The sequencing sample was made of peripheral blood mononuclear cells. The receptors shown here come from a person aged 18-70 years in good health.

This clone was seen many times. Read data end 3 residues before the CDR3 end; the end is taken from the germline J gene. The chain uses TRBV7-8 and TRBJ1-1; perhaps TRBD1 as D (5 bases). Trimming pared 2 bases from V and 7 bases from J, leaving 8 bases between. In germline, CDR1 is SGHVS, CDR2 FQNEAQ. This CDR3 has 12 residues. CDR3 DNA, as far as it was read: TGTGCCAGCAGCTTACCGGGGGTTGAA. It encodes CASSLPGVE. Given in full, the CDR3 is CASSLPGVEAFF.

This clone was counted a few times. From the germline J gene comes the end of the CDR3, since the read stops 3 residues before it. The V gene is TRBV30, the J gene TRBJ2-5, with 7 bases fitting TRBD1. CDR1 and CDR2 (germline): GTSNPN, SVGIG (reference sequence). The junction had 10 bases not matched to a gene; V was cut back by 5 bases and J by 7 bases. CDR3 length: 13 residues. The CDR3 reads CAWDRDRRGTQYF. The covered CDR3 bases are TGTGCCTGGGACCGGGACAGAAGGGGGACC.

In this sample, this clone turned up many times. Read coverage stops 3 residues before the CDR3 terminus; the germline J gene supplies the remainder. This chain uses TRBV4-1 with TRBJ1-2, with 7 bases that match TRBD1. J was trimmed by 5 bases and V by 4 bases; bases with no gene match: 13. The CDR3 contains 16 residues. The germline CDR1 and CDR2 sequences are MGHRA and YSYEKL. The CDR3 reads CASSREPGQKTYGYTF. The part of the CDR3 DNA that was read is TGCGCCAGCAGCCGAGAACCGGGACAGAAGACATATGGC.

This clone was observed many times. The read ends 3 residues before the CDR3 terminus; that terminus is restored from the germline J gene. The J gene is TRBJ1-6, the V gene TRBV28, with D maybe TRBD1 (5 bases). CDR1 and CDR2 from the germline V gene are MDHEN and SYDVKM. Trimming shortened V by 3 bases and J by 5 bases, and 8 bases separated the two germline ends. This CDR3 is built from 14 residues. The sequenced CDR3 bases are TGTGCCAGCAGTTTCCAGGGAAATAATTCACCC. Translating it yields CASSFQGNNSP. The whole CDR3 reads CASSFQGNNSPLHF.

This clone was counted only a few times. A read error is the likely source, as a far larger clone sits one nucleotide away. The CDR3 goes on 3 residues after the read ends, and that part is filled in from the germline J gene. At the DNA level, this CDR3 is encoded by other sequences in the same sample as well. The chain joins TRBV19 to TRBJ2-1; a possible D gene is TRBD1 (8 bases). The germline CDR1 and CDR2 sequences are LNHDA and SQIVND (reference sequence). The length of the CDR3 is 14 residues. Trimming took 4 bases from V and 9 from J, leaving 16 bases between them. Partial CDR3 DNA: TGTGCCAGTAGTAGGGGGGGACAGGCTGGTGAG. Translated: CASSRGGQAGE. The CDR3, in full, reads CASSRGGQAGEQFF.

This clone was recorded many times. The read ends 3 residues before the CDR3 terminus; that terminus is restored from the germline J gene. This sequence joins TRBV7-8 and TRBJ2-7; tentative D call: TRBD2 (7 bases). The germline CDR1 and CDR2 sequences are SGHVS and FQNEAQ. There are 16 residues in the CDR3. The V and J ends lost 0 bases and 0 bases respectively, with 12 bases between them. The part of the CDR3 DNA that was read is TGTGCCAGCAGCTTAGCTTTGGGGGGGCTCTCCTACGAG. It is translated as CASSLALGGLSYE. The entire CDR3 sequence reads CASSLALGGLSYEQYF.

There are many counts of this clone. Compared with germline, one end of the junction differs, possibly owing to a read error. The observed sequence ends 3 residues before the CDR3 terminus, with the missing tail filled in from the germline J gene. The V gene is TRBV5-6, the J gene TRBJ2-1; no clear D. Per the germline V gene, CDR1 is SGHDT and CDR2 is YYEEEE. The CDR3 is 11 residues long. CDR3 DNA, as far as it was read: TGTGCCGGCAGCTTGGTCCGTGAG. Translation gives CAGSLVRE. The CDR3 reads in full as CAGSLVREQFF.

For this clone: The CDR3 end is not reached by the read, which stops 3 residues before it; the germline J gene fills it in. This chain connects TRBV18 to TRBJ1-2, with D possibly TRBD1 on 5 matching bases. There are 19 residues in the CDR3. Per the germline V gene, CDR1 is KGHSH and CDR2 is LQKENI. This CDR3 is CASPLHPGTTLKDTILYTF. The sequenced CDR3 bases are TGTGCCAGCCCCCTACACCCCGGGACTACTCTAAAAGATACGATTTTG.

This clone was recorded at least ten times. Read coverage stops 3 residues before the CDR3 terminus; the germline J gene supplies the remainder. The chain is built from TRBV2 and TRBJ2-1; tentative D call: TRBD2 (5 bases). Per the germline V gene, CDR1 is SNHLY and CDR2 is FYNNEI. This CDR3 is built from 15 residues. V was pared by 3 bases and J by 3 bases, with 12 bases between. The CDR3 protein is CASSDPGDYYNEQFF. The sequenced part of the CDR3 DNA is TGTGCCAGCAGTGATCCCGGGGATTACTACAATGAG.

This clone was counted a few times. The read gets to within 3 residues of the CDR3 end, and the germline J gene fills in the rest. The chain carries TRBV19 and TRBJ2-4, with D maybe TRBD1 (5 bases). This CDR3 contains 13 residues. Germline loops: CDR1 LNHDA, CDR2 SQIVND (reference sequence). The CDR3 loop is CASSMTEMYGQYF. The covered CDR3 bases are TGTGCCAGTAGTATGACAGAGATGTATGGT.

The table lists this clone with many counts. The DNA ends 3 residues before the CDR3 does, and the rest of the CDR3 is filled in from the germline J gene. The rearrangement links TRBV28 to TRBJ2-7; no clear D. CDR1 is MDHEN, CDR2 SYDVKM, per germline. V lost 10 bases and J lost 3, with 16 bases in between. The CDR3 totals 13 residues. The CDR3: CATLNDSGYEQYF. CDR3 DNA (partial): TGTGCCACTCTGAACGACTCGGGCTACGAG.

This clone was counted at least ten times. The CDR3 is cut off 3 residues early in the read; its end comes from the germline J gene. The chain uses TRBV5-6 and TRBJ2-1, with 8 nucleotides matching TRBD2. Losses at the gene ends were 4 bases for V and 8 bases for J; bases not matched to a gene: 11. Germline CDR1 is SGHDT and CDR2 is YYEEEE. CDR3 length: 15 residues. CDR3 DNA, as far as it was read: TGTGCCAGCAGCCCGACTAGCGTAATGGGCGATGAG. Protein: CASSPTSVMGDE. The complete CDR3 sequence is CASSPTSVMGDEQFF.

This clone was observed at least ten times. The CDR3 end lies 3 residues beyond the end of the read and is filled in from the germline J gene. The gene calls are TRBV5-1 and TRBJ2-2, with D perhaps TRBD2 (6 bases). This CDR3 is 14 amino acids long. With 4 bases removed from V and 6 bases from J, the gap between germline ends came to 13 bases. CDR1 SGHRS and CDR2 YFSETQ come from the germline V gene. The covered CDR3 bases are TGCGCCAGCAGCCCAATAGCGGTCCCCGGGGAG. Residues: CASSPIAVPGE. The CDR3 in its entirety is CASSPIAVPGELFF.

This clone was detected many times. The read ends 3 residues early relative to the CDR3; the germline J gene fills the gap. The sample holds other DNA sequences that translate to the same CDR3. The chain recombines TRBV12-5 with TRBJ2-3, with a weak D call TRBD2 (6 bases). The CDR3 covers 16 residues. The germline V and J ends were trimmed by 3 bases and 6 bases, with 19 bases remaining between them. Per germline, CDR1 LGHNT and CDR2 FRNRAP. Incomplete CDR3 DNA: TGTGCTAGTGGTTTAGGAGTTAGCGGATACACGGATACG. It is translated as CASGLGVSGYTDT. The complete CDR3 sequence is CASGLGVSGYTDTQYF.

This clone appeared many times. The read halts 3 residues ahead of the CDR3 end, with the missing end drawn from the germline J gene. The V call is TRBV5-5, the J call TRBJ1-2; D unresolved. Deletions cut 3 bases from V and 4 bases from J, with 7 bases between. From germline, CDR1 is SGHKS and CDR2 YYEKEE (reference sequence). The CDR3 is 12 residues long. The CDR3 region is CASSSHGYGYTF. The CDR3 bases that were read are TGTGCCAGCAGCTCCCACGGCTATGGC.